The rows below give T cell receptor beta chains drawn from one sample of a study of cytomegalovirus exposure and HLA in healthy donors. This table comes from immunoSEQ multiplex PCR, and its TCRdb copy is limited to in-frame clones, with some not included. Here the sample spans about 120,000 clones, about three quarters being singletons. Sequencing was performed on PBMCs. The receptors originated from a woman in her 30s in good health and CMV-seropositive. CDR3s include the opening cysteine and the closing phenylalanine or tryptophan. A D gene is named only where the DNA matches it firmly. Only some rows state a clone size, as once, few, many or a class for expanded clones.

j_call: TRBJ2-2
clone_size: few
d_call: .
v_call: TRBV4-2
cdr3_aa: CASSQGPSGGPGGELFF
cdr3_nt: TGTGCCAGCAGCCAAGGACCGTCAGGGGGGCCGGGCGGGGAGCTGTTTTTT

j_call: TRBJ2-3
clone_size: .
d_call: .
v_call: TRBV11-1
cdr3_aa: CASSARKGSTDTQYF
cdr3_nt: TGTGCCAGCAGCGCCAGAAAGGGGAGCACAGATACGCAGTATTTT

j_call: TRBJ2-4
clone_size: .
d_call: .
v_call: TRBV5-1
cdr3_aa: CASSLGHGLQNIQYF
cdr3_nt: TGCGCCAGCAGCTTGGGACACGGACTACAGAACATTCAGTACTTC

j_call: TRBJ2-7
clone_size: .
d_call: .
v_call: TRBV6-6
cdr3_aa: CASSYAAEQYF
cdr3_nt: TGTGCCAGCAGTTACGCGGCCGAGCAGTACTTC

j_call: TRBJ1-4
clone_size: .
d_call: TRBD1
v_call: TRBV5-1
cdr3_aa: CASRQGAGTNEKLFF
cdr3_nt: TGCGCCAGCAGACAGGGGGCAGGAACTAATGAAAAACTGTTTTTT

j_call: TRBJ1-2
clone_size: .
d_call: TRBD1
v_call: TRBV4-1
cdr3_aa: CASSQGLRDRGYGYTF
cdr3_nt: TGCGCCAGCAGCCAGGGATTGCGAGACAGGGGCTATGGCTACACCTTC

j_call: TRBJ2-3
clone_size: .
d_call: .
v_call: TRBV27
cdr3_aa: CASRLGGGATDTQYF
cdr3_nt: TGTGCCAGCAGGTTGGGAGGCGGGGCCACAGATACGCAGTATTTT

j_call: TRBJ2-1
clone_size: .
d_call: TRBD1
v_call: TRBV5-4
cdr3_aa: CASSLGVRDRDYNEQFF
cdr3_nt: TGTGCCAGCAGCTTGGGTGTAAGGGACAGGGACTACAATGAGCAGTTCTTC

j_call: TRBJ2-7
clone_size: .
d_call: .
v_call: TRBV20-1
cdr3_aa: CSASREYEQYF
cdr3_nt: TGCAGTGCTAGTCGAGAGTACGAGCAGTACTTC

j_call: TRBJ1-2
clone_size: .
d_call: .
v_call: TRBV27
cdr3_aa: CASSRVEDTTNYGYTF
cdr3_nt: TGTGCCAGCAGCCGCGTCGAGGACACTACTAACTATGGCTACACCTTC

j_call: TRBJ2-1
clone_size: .
d_call: TRBD2
v_call: TRBV4-3
cdr3_aa: CASSARTSGGAIF
cdr3_nt: TGCGCCAGCAGCGCCCGGACTAGCGGGGGGGCAATCTTC

j_call: TRBJ2-6
clone_size: .
d_call: .
v_call: TRBV19
cdr3_aa: CASSRTGSGANVLTF
cdr3_nt: TGTGCCAGTAGTCGTACAGGCTCTGGGGCCAACGTCCTGACTTTC

j_call: TRBJ2-3
clone_size: .
d_call: .
v_call: TRBV5-4
cdr3_aa: CASSLESLSTDTQYF
cdr3_nt: TGTGCCAGCAGCTTGGAATCCCTTAGCACAGATACGCAGTATTTT

j_call: TRBJ2-3
clone_size: .
d_call: TRBD1
v_call: TRBV12-5
cdr3_aa: CASGFDRGGITGTQYF
cdr3_nt: TGTGCTAGTGGTTTTGACAGGGGGGGAATAACGGGTACGCAGTATTTT

j_call: TRBJ2-1
clone_size: .
d_call: TRBD2
v_call: TRBV13
cdr3_aa: CASRKAGGPVEQFF
cdr3_nt: TGTGCCAGCAGGAAGGCGGGGGGGCCTGTGGAGCAGTTCTTC

j_call: TRBJ2-1
clone_size: once
d_call: TRBD1
v_call: TRBV2
cdr3_aa: CASSEQGARLGNEQFF
cdr3_nt: TGTGCCAGCAGTGAACAGGGGGCCCGTTTGGGGAATGAGCAGTTCTTC